One and the same sample provided the 8 T cell receptor beta chains below, sequenced in a study of beta chain features in type 1 diabetes. The sequenced template was cDNA made from the entire isolated RNA. The protocol was immunoSEQ multiplex PCR, while the TCRdb copy is restricted to in-frame clones and leaves out a portion. The top ten clones hold less than 0.035% of a sample with around 240,000 clones, 9% to 10% of them seen once. The sequencing input was naive CD4+ T cells from blood. These receptors were collected from a woman aged 18-29 years in good health.

This clone was observed a few times. V and J are TRBV5-4 and TRBJ2-1, with 10 bases lining up with TRBD2. The CDR3 runs to 15 residues. Trimming at V came to 5 bases and at J to 8 bases, leaving 10 bases not matched to a gene. Germline V gene data show CDR1 as SGHNT and CDR2 as YYREEE (reference sequence). The CDR3 spells CASRRAGGRDDEQFF. For the CDR3, the DNA is TGTGCCAGCAGACGAGCGGGAGGGCGGGACGATGAGCAGTTCTTC.

This clone was seen a handful of times. The gene calls are TRBV7-8 and TRBJ2-2; D perhaps matches TRBD1 (6 bases). V was shortened by 5 bases and J by 3 bases, with 16 bases between the two germline ends. This CDR3 has 16 amino acids. Per the germline V gene, CDR1 is SGHVS and CDR2 is FQNEAQ. The CDR3 region is CASSKDSLPYTGELFF. CDR3 nucleotides: TGTGCCAGCAGCAAGGACAGCCTCCCTTACACCGGGGAGCTGTTTTTT.

The chain carries TRBV25-1 and TRBJ1-2, with 7 positions matching TRBD1. Germline trimming cut 6 bases from V and 6 bases from J; bases unmatched to any gene: 7. Per germline, CDR1 MGHDK and CDR2 SYGVNS. The CDR3 has 13 residues. In nucleotides, the CDR3 is TGTGCCAGCAGGGAAAGGGACAGCCATGGCTACACCTTC. Protein sequence: CASRERDSHGYTF.

This clone was found a few times. This chain uses TRBV7-9 with TRBJ1-4; D call uncertain. The germline V gene has CDR1 SEHNR and CDR2 FQNEAQ (reference sequence). Trimming removed 4 bases at V and 8 bases at J, with 20 bases between. The length of the CDR3 is 16 residues. The CDR3 reads CASSSRAGEEDEKLFF. The DNA for the CDR3 is TGTGCCAGCAGCTCCCGGGCGGGAGAAGAGGACGAAAAACTGTTTTTT.

In this sample, this clone turned up many times. This chain links TRBV19 with TRBJ2-4, with TRBD2 as a possible D gene (5 bases). V dropped 6 bases and J dropped 1 base, with 10 bases sitting between them. There are 14 residues in the CDR3. The germline V gene encodes CDR1 LNHDA and CDR2 SQIVND (reference sequence). CDR3 loop: CASRTNGAKNIQYF. The CDR3 DNA is TGTGCCAGTAGGACTAACGGGGCCAAAAACATTCAGTACTTC.

The chain recombines TRBV19 with TRBJ2-1; 7 bases line up with TRBD1. V shed 1 base, J shed 8 bases, and the junction held 8 bases outside the gene matches. The CDR3 runs to 15 residues. Per germline, CDR1 LNHDA and CDR2 SQIVND (reference sequence). The CDR3 reads CASSIGHRGLHEQFF. CDR3 DNA: TGTGCCAGTAGTATAGGGCACAGGGGCCTGCATGAGCAGTTCTTC.

The CDR3 DNA reads as TGTGCCAGCAGCTTGGGTCGGGCGGGGGGGCTGGATGAGCAGTTCTTC. It translates to CASSLGRAGGLDEQFF. The rearrangement joins TRBV5-8 to TRBJ2-1; TRBD2 matches at 9 bases. The germline V gene encodes CDR1 SGHTS and CDR2 YDEGEE. CDR3 length equals 16 residues. J was trimmed by 8 bases and V by 0 bases; bases with no gene match: 9.

The rearrangement joins TRBV6-5 to TRBJ2-7, with 11 bases identical to TRBD2. The CDR3 is 15 residues long. V shed 3 bases, J shed 3 bases, and the junction held 4 bases outside the gene matches. Germline V gene data show CDR1 as MNHEY and CDR2 as SVGAGI. CDR3 DNA: TGTGCCAGCAGTTATGGGACTAGCGGCGTCTACGAGCAGTACTTC. Translated: CASSYGTSGVYEQYF.